This is a list of T cell receptor beta chains from one sample in a study of cytomegalovirus exposure and HLA in healthy donors. TCRdb's copy holds only in-frame clones and misses some; the assay was immunoSEQ multiplex PCR. The table shows 100,000 to 150,000 clones, with roughly 79% occurring only once. Material for sequencing was PBMCs. Receptors originate from a woman aged 45-65 years in good health and CMV-seronegative. The CDR3 runs from the conserved cysteine through the conserved F or W. Fields, in order: D gene, J gene, clone size, V gene, CDR3 protein, CDR3 DNA. D genes are given only for firm matches. Rows may omit the clone size; those that give it use once, few, many or a size class.

d_call: TRBD1; j_call: TRBJ2-1; clone_size: NA; v_call: TRBV7-3; cdr3_aa: CASSPSGTGDEQFF; cdr3_nt: TGTGCCAGCAGCCCAAGTGGGACAGGGGATGAGCAGTTCTTC
d_call: TRBD1; j_call: TRBJ2-7; clone_size: NA; v_call: TRBV29-1; cdr3_aa: CSVDDRGLKEQYF; cdr3_nt: TGCAGCGTTGACGACAGGGGGCTAAAAGAGCAGTACTTC
d_call: TRBD1; j_call: TRBJ1-2; clone_size: NA; v_call: TRBV6-4; cdr3_aa: CASSETGGISNYGYTF; cdr3_nt: TGTGCCAGCAGTGAAACAGGGGGCATCTCTAACTATGGCTACACCTTC
d_call: NA; j_call: TRBJ1-1; clone_size: NA; v_call: TRBV6-5; cdr3_aa: CASSERSNTEAFF; cdr3_nt: TGTGCCAGCAGTGAACGGTCAAACACTGAAGCTTTCTTT
d_call: NA; j_call: TRBJ2-1; clone_size: NA; v_call: TRBV5-1; cdr3_aa: CASSFGSGTYNEQFF; cdr3_nt: TGCGCCAGCAGCTTCGGTAGCGGCACCTACAATGAGCAGTTCTTC
d_call: NA; j_call: TRBJ2-2; clone_size: few; v_call: TRBV4-2; cdr3_aa: CASSQDPASGELFF; cdr3_nt: TGTGCCAGCAGCCAAGATCCCGCTAGCGGGGAGCTGTTTTTT
d_call: TRBD1; j_call: TRBJ1-4; clone_size: NA; v_call: TRBV7-8; cdr3_aa: CASSLMQGDNEKLFF; cdr3_nt: TGTGCCAGCAGCTTAATGCAGGGGGATAATGAAAAACTGTTTTTT
d_call: TRBD2; j_call: TRBJ2-7; clone_size: NA; v_call: TRBV9; cdr3_aa: CASSAAGTSGYEQYF; cdr3_nt: TGTGCCAGCAGCGCCGCCGGGACTAGCGGGTACGAGCAGTACTTC
d_call: TRBD2; j_call: TRBJ2-1; clone_size: NA; v_call: TRBV7-9; cdr3_aa: CASSPRGSGSVEQFF; cdr3_nt: TGTGCCAGCAGCCCCCGAGGTAGCGGGAGTGTCGAGCAGTTCTTC
d_call: TRBD2; j_call: TRBJ2-3; clone_size: NA; v_call: TRBV4-2; cdr3_aa: CASSQPRAGVHTQYF; cdr3_nt: TGTGCCAGCAGCCAGCCGCGGGCGGGAGTCCATACGCAGTATTTT
d_call: NA; j_call: TRBJ1-1; clone_size: few; v_call: TRBV6-6; cdr3_aa: CASRPPAQGFNTEAFF; cdr3_nt: TGTGCCAGCAGGCCACCCGCACAGGGATTCAACACTGAAGCTTTCTTT
d_call: NA; j_call: TRBJ1-1; clone_size: few; v_call: TRBV5-6; cdr3_aa: CASSFQNTEAFF; cdr3_nt: TGTGCCAGCAGCTTCCAGAACACTGAAGCTTTCTTT
d_call: TRBD1; j_call: TRBJ1-2; clone_size: NA; v_call: TRBV7-8; cdr3_aa: CASSLGDRPYGYTF; cdr3_nt: TGTGCCAGCAGCTTAGGGGACAGGCCCTATGGCTACACCTTC
d_call: NA; j_call: TRBJ1-4; clone_size: NA; v_call: TRBV5-1; cdr3_aa: CASSPGDSIGLEKLFF; cdr3_nt: TGCGCCAGCAGCCCCGGCGACAGTATTGGTCTGGAAAAACTGTTTTTT
d_call: TRBD2; j_call: TRBJ2-1; clone_size: NA; v_call: TRBV9; cdr3_aa: CASSATSGSYNEQFF; cdr3_nt: TGTGCCAGCAGCGCGACTAGCGGCTCCTACAATGAGCAGTTCTTC
d_call: TRBD1; j_call: TRBJ1-2; clone_size: NA; v_call: TRBV7-2; cdr3_aa: CASSLTGTEGGYTF; cdr3_nt: TGTGCCAGCAGCTTGACGGGGACAGAAGGTGGCTACACCTTC
d_call: TRBD1; j_call: TRBJ2-1; clone_size: NA; v_call: TRBV4-1; cdr3_aa: CASSQVIGTGANNEQFF; cdr3_nt: TGCGCCAGCAGCCAAGTGATTGGGACAGGCGCCAACAATGAGCAGTTCTTC
d_call: NA; j_call: TRBJ1-1; clone_size: NA; v_call: TRBV23-1; cdr3_aa: CASSRDHQGTDTEAFF; cdr3_nt: TGCGCCAGCAGTCGGGACCACCAGGGGACGGACACTGAAGCTTTCTTT
d_call: TRBD1; j_call: TRBJ1-1; clone_size: NA; v_call: TRBV9; cdr3_aa: CASSRTGGGLEAFF; cdr3_nt: TGTGCCAGCAGCAGAACAGGGGGTGGCCTTGAAGCTTTCTTT
d_call: NA; j_call: TRBJ2-7; clone_size: NA; v_call: TRBV28; cdr3_aa: CASRASQYEQYF; cdr3_nt: TGTGCCAGCAGGGCTAGCCAATACGAGCAGTACTTC
d_call: TRBD1; j_call: TRBJ1-2; clone_size: NA; v_call: TRBV30; cdr3_aa: CAWIIRDRGSAYGYTF; cdr3_nt: TGTGCCTGGATTATCCGGGACAGGGGTTCGGCCTATGGCTACACCTTC
d_call: TRBD1; j_call: TRBJ2-5; clone_size: NA; v_call: TRBV11-1; cdr3_aa: CASSTSGQRETQYF; cdr3_nt: TGTGCCAGCAGCACCTCGGGACAGCGGGAGACCCAGTACTTC
d_call: TRBD2; j_call: TRBJ2-2; clone_size: NA; v_call: TRBV7-9; cdr3_aa: CASSKTSGRALVTGELFF; cdr3_nt: TGTGCCAGCAGCAAGACTAGCGGGAGGGCCCTCGTCACCGGGGAGCTGTTTTTT
d_call: TRBD2; j_call: TRBJ2-7; clone_size: NA; v_call: TRBV18; cdr3_aa: CASSPIPAGGPSGSYEQYF; cdr3_nt: TGTGCCAGCTCACCAATACCAGCGGGAGGGCCAAGCGGGTCCTACGAGCAGTACTTC
d_call: TRBD1; j_call: TRBJ1-1; clone_size: NA; v_call: TRBV6-6; cdr3_aa: CASSYYGQVGTEAFF; cdr3_nt: TGTGCCAGCAGTTACTACGGACAGGTCGGGACTGAAGCTTTCTTT
d_call: NA; j_call: TRBJ2-2; clone_size: NA; v_call: TRBV19; cdr3_aa: CASSIATGLAGELFF; cdr3_nt: TGTGCCAGTAGTATAGCAACAGGGCTCGCCGGGGAGCTGTTTTTT
d_call: NA; j_call: TRBJ2-7; clone_size: NA; v_call: TRBV9; cdr3_aa: CASSAVNTRTGEQYF; cdr3_nt: TGTGCCAGCAGCGCCGTCAATACTAGGACGGGCGAGCAGTACTTC
d_call: NA; j_call: TRBJ1-5; clone_size: NA; v_call: TRBV6-1; cdr3_aa: CASEGRAGNQPQHF; cdr3_nt: TGTGCCAGCGAAGGGAGAGCGGGCAATCAGCCCCAGCATTTT
d_call: TRBD2; j_call: TRBJ2-5; clone_size: NA; v_call: TRBV27; cdr3_aa: CASSFGGQYSGSRETQYF; cdr3_nt: TGTGCCAGCAGTTTCGGGGGACAATATAGCGGGAGTCGGGAGACCCAGTACTTC
d_call: TRBD1; j_call: TRBJ1-1; clone_size: NA; v_call: TRBV6-6; cdr3_aa: CASRTGTGGEAFF; cdr3_nt: TGTGCCAGCAGAACCGGGACAGGGGGCGAAGCTTTCTTT
d_call: TRBD1; j_call: TRBJ2-7; clone_size: few; v_call: TRBV4-3; cdr3_aa: CASSQGAGGYYEQYF; cdr3_nt: TGCGCCAGCAGCCAAGGGGCAGGGGGCTACTACGAGCAGTACTTC
d_call: TRBD1; j_call: TRBJ1-2; clone_size: NA; v_call: TRBV5-1; cdr3_aa: CASSDRQGIGYTF; cdr3_nt: TGCGCCAGCAGTGATCGACAGGGAATTGGCTACACCTTC
d_call: TRBD1; j_call: TRBJ2-7; clone_size: NA; v_call: TRBV7-2; cdr3_aa: CASAQGRRQGGHEQYF; cdr3_nt: TGTGCCAGCGCTCAGGGCCGACGACAGGGCGGACACGAGCAGTACTTC
d_call: TRBD1; j_call: TRBJ2-5; clone_size: NA; v_call: TRBV2; cdr3_aa: CASSEVRGRETQYF; cdr3_nt: TGTGCCAGCAGTGAAGTCAGGGGGCGAGAGACCCAGTACTTC
d_call: TRBD1; j_call: TRBJ1-5; clone_size: NA; v_call: TRBV9; cdr3_aa: CASSVGDRVDQPQHF; cdr3_nt: TGTGCCAGCAGCGTAGGAGACAGGGTGGATCAGCCCCAGCATTTT